This T cell receptor beta chain was found in a study of T cells in Graves' hyperthyroidism and ophthalmopathy. From RNA transcripts, TCR beta CDR3 regions were amplified. With the HTBI primer set, the TCR CDR3 went through a first round of RT-PCR. TCRdb ran MiXCR on the multiplex PCR reads and lists one entry per CDR3 protein. This sample has around 540,000 distinct CDR3 sequences, with about 16% found just once. V was shortened by 0 bases and J by 5 bases, with 14 bases between the two germline ends. The CDR3 extends over 16 amino acids. Germline CDR1 is LGHNA and CDR2 is YSLEER. This chain uses TRBV4-3 with TRBJ2-1, with D possibly being TRBD2 (5 bases). Sequencing used blood. The origin of this receptor is a woman in her 30s with Graves' ophthalmopathy. DNA of the CDR3: TGCGCCAGCAGCCAAGATTCGGGATCGACCAACAATGAGCAGTTCTTC. Translating it yields CASSQDSGSTNNEQFF.